The rows below give T cell receptor beta chains drawn from one sample of a study of immune evolution from preneoplasia to lung adenocarcinoma. Produced via immunoSEQ multiplex PCR; TCRdb's table is partial and in-frame only. The sample has some 21,000 clones; 70% to 85% are singletons. The sample comprised FFPE invasive lung adenocarcinoma tissue. These receptors were taken from a person in their sixties with lung adenocarcinoma. CDR3s include the opening cysteine and the closing phenylalanine or tryptophan. The D gene is left open where the match is weak. Rows may omit the clone size; those that give it use once, few, many or a size class.

clone_size	d_call	v_call	j_call	cdr3_nt	cdr3_aa
.	.	TRBV5-1	TRBJ2-2	TGCGCCAGCAGCTTGCGGCTCGGCGGCGACACCGGGGAGCTGTTTTTT	CASSLRLGGDTGELFF
.	.	TRBV29-1	TRBJ2-3	TGCAGCGTTATTTCGGGGTTCACAGATACGCAGTATTTT	CSVISGFTDTQYF
once	.	TRBV9	TRBJ2-2	TGTGCCAGCAGCCCTACGACCCCCAGGGGGGCCGGGGAGCTGTTTTTT	CASSPTTPRGAGELFF
.	TRBD2	TRBV7-2	TRBJ2-7	TGTGCCAGCAGCTCGTCTAGCGGGAGGTACGAGCAGTACTTC	CASSSSSGRYEQYF
few	.	TRBV2	TRBJ1-3	TGTGCCAGCAGTGACCGTGGACGAGGAAACACCATATATTTT	CASSDRGRGNTIYF
.	TRBD2	TRBV28	TRBJ2-1	TGTGCCAGCAGTCCAACCGGGACTAGCTCCTATGAGCAGTTCTTC	CASSPTGTSSYEQFF
.	TRBD2	TRBV6-6	TRBJ2-7	TGTGCCAGCAGTGCCCGAGGCGGGAGAAATCCGGGGGAGCAGTACTTC	CASSARGGRNPGEQYF
.	.	TRBV30	TRBJ1-2	TGTGCCTGGATGGTGGCCTCTAACTATGGCTACACCTTC	CAWMVASNYGYTF
.	.	TRBV9	TRBJ1-4	TGTGCCAGCAGCGGTGGGCAGATTAATGAAAAACTGTTTTTT	CASSGGQINEKLFF
.	TRBD2	TRBV7-9	TRBJ2-1	TGTGCCAGCAGGCGGACTAGCGGGAGTCTGAATGAGCAGTTCTTC	CASRRTSGSLNEQFF
.	.	TRBV18	TRBJ1-5	TGTGCCAGCTCCAGCGACCGGGACAATAGAATCCAGCCCCAGCATTTT	CASSSDRDNRIQPQHF
.	.	TRBV7-7	TRBJ2-5	TGTGCCAGCAAGAGTCGGATCCAAGAGACCCAGTACTTC	CASKSRIQETQYF
.	TRBD1	TRBV11-3	TRBJ1-2	TGTGCCAGCAGCTCCGGGACAGGGTTTGGCTACACCTTC	CASSSGTGFGYTF
.	TRBD1	TRBV29-1	TRBJ1-5	TGCAGCGTTGCGACAGGGTTGGATCAGCCCCAGCATTTT	CSVATGLDQPQHF
few	.	TRBV7-2	TRBJ2-5	TGTGCCAGCAGCTTAAGGGGGGGACCAGAAAGGTTGGAGACCCAGTACTTC	CASSLRGGPERLETQYF
.	.	TRBV6-1	TRBJ1-4	TGTGCCAGCACCGAGCAACGCGGAACTAATGAAAAACTGTTTTTT	CASTEQRGTNEKLFF
few	.	TRBV6-5	TRBJ2-7	TGTGCCAGCAGTTCCTTCGCGGGGCACGAGCAGTACTTC	CASSSFAGHEQYF
.	.	TRBV4-1	TRBJ1-2	TGCGCCAGCAGCCAAGAACGGCGGGCGGTTTATGGCTACACCTTC	CASSQERRAVYGYTF
few	.	TRBV9	TRBJ2-5	TGTGCCAGCAGCGTAGCGGGGAAAGAGACCCAGTACTTC	CASSVAGKETQYF
.	TRBD2	TRBV5-1	TRBJ2-2	TGCGCCAGCAGCTTCCTCGCGGGAGATAGCACCGGGGAGCTGTTTTTT	CASSFLAGDSTGELFF
.	.	TRBV5-1	TRBJ2-7	TGCGCCAGCAGGGAAGCCTACGAGCAGTACTTC	CASREAYEQYF
few	TRBD2	TRBV14	TRBJ2-3	TGTGCCAGCAGCCAAGGGGCTAGCGGGAGTGTAGATACGCAGTATTTT	CASSQGASGSVDTQYF
.	.	TRBV28	TRBJ1-4	TGTGCCAGCAGTCTAAACTGGGAAGTTAGGGAAAAACTGTTTTTT	CASSLNWEVREKLFF
.	.	TRBV4-1	TRBJ1-2	TGCGCCAGCAGCCAGCGTTGGGGGGCTCCTGGCTACACCTTC	CASSQRWGAPGYTF
.	TRBD1	TRBV30	TRBJ1-3	TGTGCCTGGAGTGTAGGGGGCGCTGGAAACACCATATATTTT	CAWSVGGAGNTIYF
.	TRBD2	TRBV23-1	TRBJ2-6	TGCGCCAGCAGTCAATCGGGGGGGAGGGTCTCTGGGGCCAACGTCCTGACTTTC	CASSQSGGRVSGANVLTF
.	TRBD2	TRBV7-2	TRBJ2-1	TGTGCCAGCTCCCCCGGGAGGGCCGTTGAGCAGTTCTTC	CASSPGRAVEQFF
.	.	TRBV11-2	TRBJ2-2	TGTGCCAGCAGCTTAGTGGAGGGATCGCTGTTTTTT	CASSLVEGSLFF
.	TRBD2	TRBV2	TRBJ2-7	TGTGCCAGCAGAGAGCGGGAGGGATTAAACGAGCAGTACTTC	CASREREGLNEQYF
.	TRBD2	TRBV2	TRBJ2-7	TGTGCCAGCAGTGTACAGCGGGGGACCTACGAGCAGTACTTC	CASSVQRGTYEQYF
.	.	TRBV13	TRBJ2-3	TGTGCCAGTAGCCCAAACCTAATAACCTACAGGAACCCCACAGATACGCAGTATTTT	CASSPNLITYRNPTDTQYF
.	.	TRBV4-1	TRBJ2-2	TGCGCCAGCAGCCAAGAAAGTACGGCCAGAACCGGGGAGCTGTTTTTT	CASSQESTARTGELFF
.	.	TRBV4-1	TRBJ2-7	TGCGCCAGCAGCCCCTGGGGGACTTCCTACAAGCAGTACTTC	CASSPWGTSYKQYF
medium-sized	.	TRBV9	TRBJ2-1	TGTGCCAGCAGCCCGCCATTAAATGAGCAGTTCTTC	CASSPPLNEQFF
.	TRBD2	TRBV11-3	TRBJ2-7	TGTGCCAGCAGCTTGGGACTAGCGGGAGTCAGCGAGCAGTACTTC	CASSLGLAGVSEQYF
once	TRBD2	TRBV5-1	TRBJ2-2	TGCGCCAGCAGCCCGGCAACGGGACTAGCTCGCGACACCGGGGAGCTGTTTTTT	CASSPATGLARDTGELFF
once	TRBD2	TRBV7-9	TRBJ2-7	TGTGCCAGCAGCTCCGTAAAAGCGGGAGCAACCTACGAGCAGTACTTC	CASSSVKAGATYEQYF
once	.	TRBV7-2	TRBJ1-3	TGTGCCAGCAGCACCTACAGGGCCTCTGGAAACACCATATATTTT	CASSTYRASGNTIYF
.	.	TRBV28	TRBJ2-7	TGTGCCAGCAGTTTATTCAGCTACGAGCAGTACTTC	CASSLFSYEQYF
.	TRBD2	TRBV5-4	TRBJ2-7	TGTGCCAGCAGCCCCGGGACTAGCGGGGTCTACGGGCAGTACTTC	CASSPGTSGVYGQYF
few	TRBD1	TRBV6-1	TRBJ1-5	TGTGCCAGCAGGGACAGGGATCCACAGCCCCAGCATTTT	CASRDRDPQPQHF
.	.	TRBV6-4	TRBJ1-2	TGTGCCAGCAGTGACTCGAAGTCAACCGCCGTCTACACCTTC	CASSDSKSTAVYTF
.	TRBD1	TRBV27	TRBJ2-7	TGTGCCAGCAGTACAGCCGCCGGGACAGGGAATGTCTACGAGCAGTACTTC	CASSTAAGTGNVYEQYF
.	.	TRBV6-6	TRBJ2-7	TGTGCCAGCAGGCGCGATGGGGTCGCGGGGTACGAGCAGTACTTC	CASRRDGVAGYEQYF
.	.	TRBV11-1	TRBJ1-1	TGTGCCAGCAGCATCTTGGAGGGGACTGAAGCTTTCTTT	CASSILEGTEAFF
.	.	TRBV7-2	TRBJ1-2	TGTGCCAGCAGCTTAGGGACGGGCCTTGGCTATGGCTACACCTTC	CASSLGTGLGYGYTF
once	.	TRBV7-9	TRBJ2-1	TGTGCCAGCAGCTTAGCAGGGGTGTACAATGAGCAGTTCTTC	CASSLAGVYNEQFF
.	.	TRBV27	TRBJ2-1	TGTGCCAGCAGTACTGGGCTGGGGAGAACGTCCTACAATGAGCAGTTCTTC	CASSTGLGRTSYNEQFF
.	.	TRBV5-1	TRBJ2-2	TGCGCCAGCAGCCCCTTAGGGAACACCGGGGAGCTGTTTTTT	CASSPLGNTGELFF
few	.	TRBV7-9	TRBJ1-3	TGTGCCAGCAGCCTCGTGACTGGAAACACCATATATTTT	CASSLVTGNTIYF
.	TRBD1	TRBV30	TRBJ1-5	TGTGCCTGGAGTGTAAGGGACAGGCGATTCTCGCCCCAGCATTTT	CAWSVRDRRFSPQHF
.	.	TRBV19	TRBJ1-3	TGTGCCAGTAGTACTCGTCACAGGGAGGCCGGAAACACCATATATTTT	CASSTRHREAGNTIYF
.	TRBD1	TRBV5-6	TRBJ2-7	TGTGCCAGCAGCTTGGGGCCACAGGGGACCTACGAGCAGTACTTC	CASSLGPQGTYEQYF
.	TRBD1	TRBV19	TRBJ2-7	TGTGCCAGTCGCCGGGACAGGGGGCGGAAATCCTACGAGCAGTACTTC	CASRRDRGRKSYEQYF
.	.	TRBV11-3	TRBJ2-2	TGTGCCAGCAGCTTGGGTTCGGCCGCGAACACCGGGGAGCTGTTTTTT	CASSLGSAANTGELFF
.	.	TRBV29-1	TRBJ2-5	TGCAGCGTTGAAAAGCTGGAGACCCAGTACTTC	CSVEKLETQYF
few	.	TRBV5-1	TRBJ2-5	TGCGCCAGCAGCTTGGTAGCAGGGGAGGGGACCCAGTACTTC	CASSLVAGEGTQYF
.	.	TRBV7-9	TRBJ2-1	TGTGCCAGCAGCGCGACAGTCGCGAGGAACAATGAGCAGTTCTTC	CASSATVARNNEQFF